The present entry profiles one TCR beta chain with its context. The data originate from a study of blood T cell repertoires in COVID-19. Whole-study context: COVID-19 samples collected from the United States, Italy and Spain covered acute and convalescent phases. Nucleic acid was either cDNA or gDNA, and it came from T cells, B-cell-depleted T cells, or PBMCs.

Original data processing: Reference gene primer amplification in the assay estimated nucleated cell counts. Produced via immunoSEQ multiplex PCR; TCRdb's table is partial and in-frame only. V, J and clone size reflect that table, while D and trimming were determined from the DNA. The table has some 180,000 clones, more than 80% seen once. Germline lookup yields CDR1 SGHRS and CDR2 YFSETQ. Trimming cost V 2 bases and J 2 bases, with 16 bases left between them. The CDR3 sequence is 16 residues long. The receptor comes from a woman aged 55-69 years with acute or convalescent COVID-19. The genes are TRBV5-1 and TRBJ1-1; D is unclear. The specimen sequenced was peripheral blood. CDR3 in amino acids: CASSFTQRSVNTEAFF. CDR3 nucleotide sequence: TGCGCCAGCAGCTTCACCCAACGGTCGGTTAACACTGAAGCTTTCTTT.